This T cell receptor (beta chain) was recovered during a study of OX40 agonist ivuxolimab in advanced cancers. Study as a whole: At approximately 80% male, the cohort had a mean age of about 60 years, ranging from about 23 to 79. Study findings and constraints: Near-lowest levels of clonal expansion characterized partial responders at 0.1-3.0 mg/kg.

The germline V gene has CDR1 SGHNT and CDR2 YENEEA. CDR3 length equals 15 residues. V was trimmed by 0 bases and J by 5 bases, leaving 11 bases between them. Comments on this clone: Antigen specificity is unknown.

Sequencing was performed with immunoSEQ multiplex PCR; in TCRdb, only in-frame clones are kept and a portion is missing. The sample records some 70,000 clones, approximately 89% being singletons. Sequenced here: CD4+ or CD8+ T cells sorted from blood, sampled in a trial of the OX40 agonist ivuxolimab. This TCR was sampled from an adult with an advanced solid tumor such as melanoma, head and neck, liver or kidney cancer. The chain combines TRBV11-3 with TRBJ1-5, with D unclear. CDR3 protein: CASSLDGLKDQPQHF. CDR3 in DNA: TGTGCCAGCAGCTTAGATGGACTGAAGGATCAGCCCCAGCATTTT.